The 29 T cell receptor beta chains presented below share a single source sample, sequenced in a study of T cells after posttransplantation cyclophosphamide. Some clones are missing from TCRdb's copy, which holds only in-frame ones; the method was immunoSEQ multiplex PCR. The table lists 51,000 or so clones, 90% to 95% of them singletons. The material sequenced was PBMCs. The receptor source for this set is a woman in her twenties or thirties in good health and a related stem cell transplant donor.

This chain joins TRBV7-2 and TRBJ1-4, with D unresolved. V lost 2 bases and J 4 bases, leaving 11 bases between the germline ends. CDR1 and CDR2 from the germline V gene are SGHTA and FQGNSA. The CDR3 totals 15 residues. The CDR3 nucleotides read TGTGCCAGCAGCTTACATGGGCGCCTTAATGAAAAACTGTTTTTT. It codes for CASSLHGRLNEKLFF. Complete variable domain (other parts from reference TRBV7-2 and TRBJ1-4): GAGVSQSPSNKVTEKGKDVELRCDPISGHTALYWYRQSLGQGLEFLIYFQGNSAPDKSGLPSDRFSAERTGGSVSTLTIQRTQQEDSAVYLCASSLHGRLNEKLFFGSGTQLSVL.

The chain is built from TRBV27 and TRBJ2-4, with TRBD2 as a possible D gene (5 bases). Germline V gene sequence: CDR1 MNHEY, CDR2 SMNVEV (reference sequence). This CDR3 is built from 16 residues. V was cut by 5 bases and J by 1 base, with 15 bases left in between. The CDR3 region has the DNA TGTGCCAGCAGTCTCACTCTGAGGGCTGCCAAAAACATTCAGTACTTC. It translates to CASSLTLRAAKNIQYF.

V usage is TRBV28 and J usage is TRBJ1-6; 9 nucleotides agree with TRBD1. V was clipped by 6 bases and J by 7 bases; unmatched bases: 4. CDR1 is MDHEN and CDR2 is SYDVKM in the germline V gene. CDR3 length: 14 amino acids. CDR3 in amino acids: CASSIGTGNSPLHF. In DNA, the CDR3 is TGTGCCAGCAGCATCGGGACAGGGAATTCACCCCTCCACTTT.

This chain uses TRBV5-1 with TRBJ2-1; TRBD2 agrees at 7 bases. V gave up 0 bases and J gave up 3 bases; unmatched junction bases: 3. CDR1 is SGHRS and CDR2 is YFSETQ in the germline V gene. CDR3 length: 15 amino acids. The CDR3 DNA reads TGCGCCAGCAGCTTGGAGGCTAGCGGCTACAATGAGCAGTTCTTC. Translated, it gives CASSLEASGYNEQFF.

The chain joins TRBV7-2 to TRBJ1-3; 7 bases are a match to TRBD1. CDR1 SGHTA and CDR2 FQGNSA come from the germline V gene. V lost 1 base, J lost 1 base, and 4 bases stayed unmatched. The CDR3 has 16 residues. CDR3 protein: CASSLGAGGSGNTIYF. The CDR3 bases are TGTGCCAGCAGCTTAGGGGCAGGGGGGTCTGGAAACACCATATATTTT.

The V gene is TRBV5-1, the J gene TRBJ1-1, with D possibly TRBD1 on 5 matching bases. The CDR3 has 13 amino acids. V lost 3 bases, J lost 4 bases, and 10 bases lay in between. Germline assignment: CDR1 SGHRS and CDR2 YFSETQ. CDR3 loop: CASSSQGGTEAFF. The CDR3 nucleotides read TGCGCCAGCAGCTCTCAGGGAGGCACTGAAGCTTTCTTT.

This clone was found once. The genes are TRBV6-6 and TRBJ2-5; 8 bases fit TRBD1. Near its end, the DNA agrees better with TRBJ2-7, so the J call may be wrong. Germline CDR1 is MNHNY and CDR2 is SVGAGI (reference sequence). The CDR3 length is 14 residues. CDR3 sequence: CASRLGQGYYEQYF. CDR3 sequence (DNA): TGTGCCAGCAGGCTCGGACAGGGATACTACGAGCAGTACTTC.

The rearrangement links TRBV11-2 to TRBJ1-2; TRBD1 aligns across 10 bases. Per germline, CDR1 SGHAT and CDR2 FQNNGV. V lost 1 base and J lost 2; bases outside the gene matches: 4. The CDR3 is 16 amino acids. CDR3 bases: TGTGCCAGCAGCTTAGTGGGACAGGGGACCAACTATGGCTACACCTTC. Amino acids: CASSLVGQGTNYGYTF.

This chain uses TRBV4-1 with TRBJ1-5, with TRBD1 matching 7 bases. Germline V gene sequence: CDR1 MGHRA, CDR2 YSYEKL. This CDR3 spans 16 amino acids. The V and J ends lost 4 bases and 3 bases, in that order; junction bases with no gene match: 9. This CDR3 is CASSPATGKINQPQHF. CDR3 sequence (DNA): TGCGCCAGCAGCCCCGCGACAGGGAAGATCAATCAGCCCCAGCATTTT.

The rearrangement joins TRBV19 to TRBJ1-6, with D perhaps matching TRBD1 (5 bases). Trimming took off 6 bases at V and 8 bases at J, with 17 bases between the two ends. The CDR3 extends over 15 amino acids. CDR1 LNHDA and CDR2 SQIVND come from the germline V gene (reference sequence). CDR3 sequence: CASRIREGSDSPLHF. The CDR3 nucleotides are TGTGCCAGTAGGATCAGGGAGGGGTCGGATTCACCCCTCCACTTT.

This clone was recorded a few times. The chain employs TRBV28 and TRBJ2-7; 7 nucleotides match TRBD2. The germline V gene encodes CDR1 MDHEN and CDR2 SYDVKM. There are 14 residues in the CDR3. J gave up 2 bases and V 3 bases, and 4 bases lay outside the gene matches. The CDR3 coding sequence is TGTGCCAGCAGTTTTCCAGCGGGAACCTACGAGCAGTACTTC. This encodes CASSFPAGTYEQYF.

This clone was observed once. The rearrangement uses TRBV4-3 and TRBJ2-1; 10 nucleotides align to TRBD1. There are 16 residues in the CDR3. V trimming: 3 bases; J trimming: 0 bases; junction bases outside the gene matches: 2. From germline, CDR1 is LGHNA and CDR2 YSLEER. The CDR3 loop is CASSQDRGSSYNEQFF. The CDR3, as DNA: TGCGCCAGCAGCCAGGACAGGGGGTCCTCCTACAATGAGCAGTTCTTC.

J is TRBJ1-1 and V is TRBV6-6; D might be TRBD1 (6 bases). The CDR3 loop spans 13 amino acids. From germline, CDR1 is MNHNY and CDR2 SVGAGI (reference sequence). With 10 bases removed from V and 4 bases from J, the gap between germline ends came to 16 bases. The CDR3: CATQQGLGTEAFF. Written as DNA, the CDR3 is TGTGCCACACAACAGGGTCTTGGCACTGAAGCTTTCTTT.

The V gene is TRBV9, the J gene TRBJ2-6; 7 bases align to TRBD1. In germline, CDR1 is SGDLS, CDR2 YYNGEE. Trimming took 3 bases from V and 3 from J; bases not matched to a gene: 6. This CDR3 spans 16 amino acids. The DNA for the CDR3 is TGTGCCAGCAGCGCCGCAGGGGGAAGTGGGGCCAACGTCCTGACTTTC. This gives the protein CASSAAGGSGANVLTF. Full variable domain (outside the CDR3, taken from reference TRBV9 and TRBJ2-6): DSGVTQTPKHLITATGQRVTLRCSPRSGDLSVYWYQQSLDQGLQFLIQYYNGEERAKGNILERFSAQQFPDLHSELNLSSLELGDSALYFCASSAAGGSGANVLTFGAGSRLTVL.

This chain uses TRBV9 with TRBJ2-2; possibly TRBD1 for D (5 bases). Germline V gene data show CDR1 as SGDLS and CDR2 as YYNGEE. CDR3 length: 17 residues. Trimming pared 0 bases from V and 4 bases from J, leaving 16 bases between. The CDR3 sequence is CASSVAPLDRGTGELFF. The CDR3 DNA follows: TGTGCCAGCAGCGTAGCCCCTCTAGATAGGGGCACCGGGGAGCTGTTTTTT.

The rearrangement joins TRBV19 to TRBJ2-1; 7 nucleotides match TRBD1. V shed 2 bases and J 6 bases; nucleotides not matched to a gene: 7. Germline V gene lookup returns CDR1 LNHDA and CDR2 SQIVND (reference sequence). This CDR3 contains 15 residues. The CDR3 nucleotides are TGTGCCAGTAGTATAACAGGGGTTGGTGGCAATGAGCAGTTCTTC. This translates into CASSITGVGGNEQFF.

The rearrangement joins TRBV19 to TRBJ2-2; tentative D call: TRBD1 (5 bases). V lost 10 bases and J 4 bases, leaving 16 bases between the germline ends. The CDR3 contains 14 residues. The germline V gene has CDR1 LNHDA and CDR2 SQIVND (reference sequence). CDR3 in DNA: TGTGCCACCACCCGGCAGGGCGGCACCGGGGAGCTGTTTTTT. Translation: CATTRQGGTGELFF.

The chain has TRBV6-4 and TRBJ2-1, with D possibly matching TRBD2 (5 bases). CDR1 MRHNA and CDR2 SNTAGT come from the germline V gene. The germline V and J ends were trimmed by 4 bases and 6 bases, with 16 bases remaining between them. This CDR3 is built from 15 residues. CDR3 DNA: TGTGCCAGCAGTGTAGGGAAGGGAGCCGGCAATGAGCAGTTCTTC. Its translation is CASSVGKGAGNEQFF.

The chain combines TRBV9 with TRBJ2-3; 9 nucleotides line up with TRBD2. This CDR3 is 15 amino acids long. Germline CDR1 and CDR2: SGDLS and YYNGEE. Trimming removed 3 bases from V and 5 bases from J; junction bases left unmatched: 7. The CDR3 coding sequence is TGTGCCAGCAGCGGAGTAGCGGGGGCAGGAGATACGCAGTATTTT. Protein sequence: CASSGVAGAGDTQYF.

The chain recombines TRBV19 with TRBJ1-6, with D uncertain. The CDR3 length is 16 residues. Looked up from germline, CDR1 is LNHDA and CDR2 is SQIVND (reference sequence). With 6 bases removed from V and 8 bases from J, the gap between germline ends came to 20 bases. The CDR3 reads CASSNPLGREDSPLHF. CDR3 DNA sequence: TGTGCCAGTAGCAACCCGTTAGGCCGAGAGGATTCACCCCTCCACTTT.

This chain connects TRBV19 to TRBJ1-1; maybe TRBD1 (5 bases). The germline gives CDR1 LNHDA, CDR2 SQIVND (reference sequence). The length of the CDR3 is 12 residues. V was pared by 5 bases and J by 6 bases, with 10 bases between. The CDR3, as DNA: TGTGCCAGTAGTGCAGGGTGGTCTGAAGCTTTCTTT. Protein: CASSAGWSEAFF.

The chain recombines TRBV2 with TRBJ2-7; 8 positions match TRBD2. This CDR3 comprises 14 residues. Germline-derived CDR1 and CDR2 are SNHLY and FYNNEI. V lost 6 bases and J lost 2; bases outside the gene matches: 6. Here the CDR3 DNA reads TGTGCCAGCAGCCCTCCGGGACTAGCCTACGAGCAGTACTTC. Amino acids: CASSPPGLAYEQYF.

This chain uses TRBV4-3 with TRBJ2-1; D might be TRBD1 (5 bases). The CDR3 has 17 amino acids. The V end lost 0 bases, the J end lost 3 bases, and 15 bases lay between the germline ends. Germline V gene sequence: CDR1 LGHNA, CDR2 YSLEER. In nucleotides, the CDR3 is TGCGCCAGCAGCCAAGATCCGAAGGGGTCCCTCTACAATGAGCAGTTCTTC. Protein sequence: CASSQDPKGSLYNEQFF.

The V call is TRBV25-1, the J call TRBJ1-1; D remains unclear. CDR3 size: 11 residues. V lost 7 bases and J lost 1, with 4 bases in between. Germline assignment: CDR1 MGHDK and CDR2 SYGVNS. CDR3 nucleotide sequence: TGTGCCAGCACCGGGAACACTGAAGCTTTCTTT. This encodes CASTGNTEAFF. The entire variable domain, with the rest obtained from reference TRBV25-1 and TRBJ1-1, is as follows: EADIYQTPRYLVIGTGKKITLECSQTMGHDKMYWYQQDPGMELHLIHYSYGVNSTEKGDLSSESTVSRIRTEHFPLTLESARPSHTSQYLCASTGNTEAFFGQGTRLTVV.

The chain employs TRBV13 and TRBJ1-5; TRBD1 aligns across 7 bases. CDR1 is PRHDT and CDR2 is FYEKMQ in the germline V gene (reference sequence). The CDR3 has 15 residues. V was pared by 0 bases and J by 1 base, with 0 bases of the junction left unmatched. CDR3 sequence (DNA): TGTGCCAGCAGCTTAGGACAGGGGAGCAATCAGCCCCAGCATTTT. Amino acids: CASSLGQGSNQPQHF.

This chain uses TRBV19 with TRBJ1-1; the D is unclear. Per germline, CDR1 LNHDA and CDR2 SQIVND (reference sequence). V dropped 10 bases and J dropped 5 bases, with 11 bases sitting between them. The CDR3 runs 11 residues. The CDR3 reads CAIRAGTEAFF. For the CDR3, the DNA is TGTGCCATCCGGGCGGGGACTGAAGCTTTCTTT. Full variable domain (missing parts from reference TRBV19 and TRBJ1-1): DGGITQSPKYLFRKEGQNVTLSCEQNLNHDAMYWYRQDPGQGLRLIYYSQIVNDFQKGDIAEGYSVSREKKESFPLTVTSAQKNPTAFYLCAIRAGTEAFFGQGTRLTVV.

The gene calls are TRBV5-1 and TRBJ1-1; tentatively, D is TRBD1 (5 bases). The V gene lost 0 bases and the J gene lost 3 bases, with 9 bases spanning the gap. This CDR3 comprises 14 residues. Germline CDR1 reads SGHRS; CDR2 reads YFSETQ. In DNA form, the CDR3 reads TGCGCCAGCAGCTTGGCCTCAGGGCACACTGAAGCTTTCTTT. Protein: CASSLASGHTEAFF.

This chain uses TRBV7-9 with TRBJ2-3; TRBD2 aligns across 12 bases. The germline V gene has CDR1 SEHNR and CDR2 FQNEAQ (reference sequence). Trimming at V came to 5 bases and at J to 5 bases, leaving 17 bases not matched to a gene. This CDR3 comprises 19 residues. CDR3 in DNA: TGTGCCAGCAGCAGTCGGACCCAACTAGCGGGGGGCCTGAGAGATACGCAGTATTTT. Translation: CASSSRTQLAGGLRDTQYF.

The rearrangement links TRBV5-1 to TRBJ2-6; weak D call: TRBD1 (5 bases). Germline CDR1 and CDR2: SGHRS and YFSETQ. Deletions cut 2 bases from V and 4 bases from J, with 10 bases between. There are 15 residues in the CDR3. The DNA for the CDR3 is TGCGCCAGCAGCTTCAGGGTCCAGGGGGCCAACGTCCTGACTTTC. This gives the protein CASSFRVQGANVLTF.